The 8 T cell receptor beta chains listed next were all sequenced from one sample in a study of identical twins. TCRdb reprocessed the 5' RACE reads with MiXCR, giving one entry per CDR3 protein. The table records hundreds of thousands of distinct CDR3 sequences, about 20% of them present only once. This sample was also put to use in a study of T cells expressing NK-cell markers.

Sequencing input: PBMCs. These receptors originate from a woman aged 18-29 years in good health.

This clonotype appeared a few times. The gene calls are TRBV2 and TRBJ2-7; D remains ambiguous. The CDR3 length is 15 residues. V dropped 7 bases and J dropped 4 bases, with 20 bases sitting between them. Germline V CDR1 and CDR2: SNHLY, FYNNEI. CDR3 loop: CASNGLSGALYEQYF. In nucleotides, the CDR3 is TGTGCCAGCAACGGCCTATCAGGAGCTCTATACGAGCAGTACTTC.

This clonotype was observed at least ten times. The rearrangement uses TRBV12-3 or TRBV12-4 and TRBJ2-1, with D hard to call. The CDR3 totals 11 residues. Trimming cost V 6 bases and J 6 bases, with 6 bases left between them. In DNA form, the CDR3 reads TGTGCCAGCAGCTTTAGCAATGAGCAGTTCTTC. It codes for CASSFSNEQFF.

This clonotype showed up just a few times. The chain carries TRBV12-3 or TRBV12-4 and TRBJ1-6, with 9 bases identical to TRBD1. The CDR3 totals 14 residues. V shed 6 bases, J shed 10 bases, and the junction held 7 bases outside the gene matches. The CDR3 nucleotides are TGTGCCAGCAGGGGACAGGGACTACTATCACCCCTCCACTTT. It is translated as CASRGQGLLSPLHF.

In this sample, this clonotype turned up a few times. The V call is TRBV6-2 or TRBV6-3, the J call TRBJ1-2; D unclear. The CDR3 has 12 residues. The germline V gene encodes CDR1 MNHEY and CDR2 SVGEGT. V dropped 8 bases and J dropped 8 bases, with 15 bases sitting between them. The CDR3 DNA is TGTGCCAGCTTTGGAGCGGGTCTCGGCTACACCTTC. It codes for CASFGAGLGYTF.

This clonotype was seen a handful of times. The rearrangement joins TRBV12-3 or TRBV12-4 to TRBJ2-7; 7 nucleotides align to TRBD1. The CDR3 consists of 14 residues. With 3 bases clipped from V and 1 base from J, the junction kept 3 bases outside the gene matches. The CDR3 region is CASSFETGSYEQYF. As DNA, the CDR3 is TGTGCCAGCAGTTTCGAGACAGGGTCCTACGAGCAGTACTTC.

This clonotype was counted only a few times. The chain carries TRBV20-1 and TRBJ1-4, with 7 bases identical to TRBD1. Germline V gives CDR1 DFQATT, CDR2 SNEGSKA (reference sequence). V shed 3 bases and J 8 bases; nucleotides not matched to a gene: 6. This CDR3 spans 13 amino acids. The CDR3 nucleotides are TGCAGTGCTAGGACAGGGAGAAACGAAAAACTGTTTTTT. Translation: CSARTGRNEKLFF.

The CDR3 reads CASSNYRSSGRTYEQYF. The CDR3 coding sequence is TGTGCCAGCAGCAATTACAGGAGTAGCGGCCGAACCTACGAGCAGTACTTC. The V gene is TRBV21-1, the J gene TRBJ2-7; TRBD2 is taken as the D call from the table, unchecked against the DNA. TRBV21-1 is annotated as a pseudogene. The CDR3 is 17 amino acids.

This clonotype was counted between two and nine times. The V call is TRBV29-1, the J call TRBJ2-3, with D perhaps TRBD2 (5 bases). The germline V and J ends were trimmed by 7 bases and 4 bases, with 9 bases remaining between them. The CDR3 contains 11 residues. Germline lookup yields CDR1 SQVTM and CDR2 ANQGSEA. The DNA for the CDR3 is TGCAGCGGAGAGGAGGCAGATACGCAGTATTTT. This translates into CSGEEADTQYF.